This T cell receptor beta chain is drawn from a study of cytomegalovirus exposure and HLA in healthy donors. Method: immunoSEQ multiplex PCR; TCRdb's copy keeps in-frame clones and lacks some. The data hold around 150,000 clones, with 84% observed a single time. The ends lost 5 bases at V and 5 bases at J; junction bases unmatched: 6. The germline gives CDR1 KGHSH, CDR2 LQKENI. The CDR3 is 14 amino acids. The TCR sequence derives from a man under 40 in good health and CMV-seropositive. The rearrangement joins TRBV18 to TRBJ2-1; 7 nucleotides line up with TRBD2. Sequenced input: PBMCs. The CDR3 region has the DNA TGTGCCAGCTCAACTGGGCTAGCGGACAATGAGCAGTTCTTC. Residues: CASSTGLADNEQFF.